These 9 T cell receptor beta chains share one sample of origin, sequenced in a study of type 1 regulatory T cells. Broader study findings: Type 1 regulatory T cells had a more restricted TCR repertoire than non-type 1 regulatory T cells.

One entry per CDR3 protein results from TCRdb running MiXCR on the reads. The repertoire has approximately 77,000 distinct CDR3 sequences, less than 25% of them found once; the top ten carry more than 7.5%. Their specific antigens are unknown. What was sequenced was cultured type 1 regulatory T (Tr1) cells, either the whole culture or a sorted fraction (not recorded which). The origin of the receptors is a human donor in good health.

This clonotype was detected many times. The chain combines TRBV7-9 with TRBJ2-5; TRBD2 matches 10 bases. V shed 7 bases, J shed 5 bases, and the junction held 10 bases outside the gene matches. This CDR3 is 15 amino acids long. Per the germline V gene, CDR1 is SEHNR and CDR2 is FQNEAQ (reference sequence). CDR3 region: CASTLSGRAGETQYF. The CDR3, as DNA: TGTGCCAGCACGTTGAGCGGGAGGGCCGGTGAGACCCAGTACTTC.

In this sample, this clonotype is medium-sized. This sequence joins TRBV20-1 and TRBJ2-3; 8 bases map to TRBD2. The V and J ends lost 2 bases and 6 bases, in that order; junction bases with no gene match: 13. Per germline, CDR1 DFQATT and CDR2 SNEGSKA (reference sequence). The CDR3 loop spans 16 amino acids. The CDR3 protein is CSARTTGTSMRDTQYF. The CDR3 DNA reads TGCAGTGCTAGAACAACCGGGACTAGTATGCGGGATACGCAGTATTTT.

This clonotype was recorded a few times. The J gene is TRBJ1-1, the V gene TRBV20-1; 11 bases agree with TRBD1. V was clipped by 6 bases and J by 1 base; unmatched bases: 13. CDR1 is DFQATT, CDR2 SNEGSKA, per germline (reference sequence). The CDR3 is made up of 17 amino acids. Here the CDR3 reads CSAPKGGTGGRNTEAFF. CDR3 nucleotides: TGCAGTGCCCCTAAGGGTGGGACAGGGGGTAGGAACACTGAAGCTTTCTTT.

The gene calls are TRBV6-2 or TRBV6-3 and TRBJ2-7; D call uncertain. Germline CDR1 reads MNHEY; CDR2 reads SVGEGT. The CDR3 sequence is 12 residues long. The V end lost 0 bases, the J end lost 6 bases, and 6 bases lay between the germline ends. The CDR3 is CASSYSIGEQYF. The CDR3 nucleotides read TGTGCCAGCAGTTACTCCATCGGCGAGCAGTACTTC.

The table lists this clonotype with a few counts. The V and J genes are TRBV24-1 and TRBJ2-3; D unresolved. The V end lost 1 base, the J end lost 12 bases, and 13 bases lay between the germline ends. From germline, CDR1 is KGHDR and CDR2 SFDVKD. The CDR3 covers 13 residues. The CDR3 region has the DNA TGTGCCACCAGTGATTTAGGGCACCGCATTCAGTATTTT. Protein: CATSDLGHRIQYF.

This clonotype was counted between two and nine times. The chain recombines TRBV5-1 with TRBJ2-3; D gene ambiguous. CDR3 length: 12 amino acids. Germline loops: CDR1 SGHRS, CDR2 YFSETQ. The V end lost 0 bases, the J end lost 5 bases, and 4 bases lay between the germline ends. This chain's CDR3 is CASSLGQDTQYF. CDR3 nucleotides: TGCGCCAGCAGCTTGGGACAAGATACGCAGTATTTT. Supplemented by reference TRBV5-1 and TRBJ2-3, the full variable domain reads KAGVTQTPRYLIKTRGQQVTLSCSPISGHRSVSWYQQTPGQGLQFLFEYFSETQRNKGNFPGRFSGRQFSNSRSEMNVSTLELGDSALYLCASSLGQDTQYFGPGTRLTVL.

This clonotype turned up a few times. The chain joins TRBV29-1 to TRBJ1-2; D is possibly TRBD1 (5 bases). This CDR3 is 12 amino acids long. The V gene's germline CDR1 is SQVTM and CDR2 ANQGSEA. V dropped 7 bases and J dropped 4 bases, with 13 bases sitting between them. The CDR3 coding sequence is TGCAGCGGGGGTTCCGGGGGCTATGGCTACACCTTC. It specifies CSGGSGGYGYTF.

In this sample, this clonotype turned up a few times. The chain employs TRBV20-1 and TRBJ2-7; maybe TRBD1 (5 bases). Trimming removed 1 base from V and 1 base from J, with 11 bases in between. Germline V gives CDR1 DFQATT, CDR2 SNEGSKA (reference sequence). This CDR3 comprises 14 residues. Here the CDR3 reads CSARADSLSYEQYF. DNA for the CDR3: TGCAGTGCTAGAGCAGACAGTTTATCCTACGAGCAGTACTTC.

This sequence joins TRBV18 and TRBJ2-7; D is uncertain. Germline CDR1 is KGHSH and CDR2 is LQKENI. The V and J ends lost 2 bases and 2 bases respectively, with 7 bases between them. This CDR3 region has 13 residues. The CDR3 reads CASSPAGTYEQYF. Here the CDR3 DNA reads TGTGCCAGCTCACCAGCCGGAACCTACGAGCAGTACTTC.